Sequencing of this T cell receptor beta chain was carried out in a study of blood T cells in healthy people across ages. The overall study: About one barcoded beta molecule per two T cells came from capture by template switching.

Broader study findings: A roughly linear age-dependent decrease characterized TCR beta diversity per million T cells.

Then a second PCR, running roughly 7 to 11 cycles, was carried out with a sample-barcoded 5' primer and a J-beta primer mix. Tagging of each cDNA molecule was performed by a template-switch adaptor with 12 random nucleotides. TCRdb processed the 5' RACE reads anew with MiXCR; each CDR3 protein has one entry. The sample shows 1.5 million to 2 million distinct CDR3 sequences, 28% of them seen only once. This CDR3 contains 16 residues. Germline values: CDR1 SGHRS, CDR2 YFSETQ. Worth noting for this clonotype: No antigen is known for it. One end of the junction fails to match germline, which may point to a read error.

The sample taken for sequencing was blood. The receptor's source is a woman between 25 and 40 years old in good health. The chain employs TRBV5-1 and TRBJ2-5; TRBD1 aligns across 7 bases. This chain's CDR3 is CTSSLASQGGWETQYF. The CDR3 DNA sequence: TGCACCAGCAGCTTGGCCAGTCAAGGGGGCTGGGAGACCCAGTACTTC.